This entry is about one T cell receptor beta chain. The antigen remains unidentified. The source of the sample is a study of monozygotic twins with inflammatory bowel disease. The unique tags termed UMIs, each holding a 6-nucleotide sample barcode, were added by means of template switching. TCRdb reprocessed the 5' RACE reads and reports one entry per CDR3 protein, with no DNA. This sample's clone table lists approximately 400,000 distinct CDR3 sequences. Whole-study findings and limits: Backing was not found for a single strong signal or clonotype associated with IBD. Lower TCRbeta diversity (inverse Simpson) was seen in IBD patients than in healthy co-twins.

The sequenced sample was blood. The receptor comes from a human donor with ulcerative colitis or Crohn's disease, or a healthy co-twin of an affected twin (not recorded which).

The CDR3 protein is CASISGDRVPAFF. J is TRBJ1-1 and V is TRBV2; the D call of TRBD1 rests on TCRdb alone, since no DNA is present to check it. This CDR3 spans 13 amino acids. CDR1 and CDR2 (germline): SNHLY, FYNNEI.